A selection of T cell receptor beta chains follows, all from one sample in a study of blood T cell repertoires in COVID-19. The protocol was immunoSEQ multiplex PCR, while the TCRdb copy is restricted to in-frame clones and leaves out a portion. The sample includes under 95,000 clones, 70% to 90% seen only once; the top ten take 5.4%. Material: peripheral blood. Every receptor here comes from a man aged 60 to 69 with acute or convalescent COVID-19. The CDR3 runs from the conserved cysteine through the conserved F or W. Each record gives: J gene, D gene, clone size, V gene, CDR3 DNA, CDR3 protein. D genes are given only for firm matches. Some rows have no size entry. The others give once, few or many, or a class for an expanded clone.

>TRBJ2-5|.|.|TRBV15
TGTGCCACCAGCAGACAGGGGCGAAAGACCCAGTACTTC
CATSRQGRKTQYF
>TRBJ1-2|.|.|TRBV3-1/TRBV3-2
TGTGCCAGCAGCCAAGCAGTATATGGCTACACCTTC
CASSQAVYGYTF
>TRBJ1-2|.|.|TRBV5-1
TGCGCCAGCAGCTCTGGGAGTAGGGAGCGGTATGGCTACACCTTC
CASSSGSRERYGYTF
>TRBJ2-7|TRBD1|.|TRBV24-1
TGTGCCACCAGTGATCCGGGGACAGGGGGAAGAGACGAGCAGTACTTC
CATSDPGTGGRDEQYF
>TRBJ2-4|TRBD2|few|TRBV4-2
TGTGCCAGCAGCCAAGAGGATAGCGGGGGGATTGGGGCCAAAAACATTCAGTACTTC
CASSQEDSGGIGAKNIQYF
>TRBJ1-5|TRBD1|.|TRBV30
TGTGCCTGGAGAGACCGGGACAGTCGATATCAGCCCCAGCATTTT
CAWRDRDSRYQPQHF
>TRBJ1-3|.|.|TRBV6-1
TGTGCCAGCAGTGAATATGGAAACACCATATATTTT
CASSEYGNTIYF
>TRBJ1-5|.|.|TRBV24-1
TGTGCCACCAGTGACCACGGGGAGGATTCCTATGGGAGCAATCAGCCCCAGCATTTT
CATSDHGEDSYGSNQPQHF
>TRBJ1-6|.|.|TRBV3-1/TRBV3-2
TGTGCCAGCAGCCACGGAGGCTCCATTTTTCCCCACTTT
CASSHGGSIFPHF
>TRBJ1-3|TRBD1|.|TRBV5-5
TGTGCCAGCAGCTTGACAGGGGGCCTTGGAAACACCATATATTTT
CASSLTGGLGNTIYF
>TRBJ1-1|.|.|TRBV5-6
TGTGCCAGCAGCCTGACAGACCTTGAAGCTTTCTTT
CASSLTDLEAFF
>TRBJ1-1|.|.|TRBV13
TGTGCCAGCAGCCCCTCATCGGGCCCCGGGGCTGAAGCTTTCTTT
CASSPSSGPGAEAFF
>TRBJ1-1|.|.|TRBV27
TGTGCCAGCAGTTTATACGGTCAACAGCTGAACACTGAAGCTTTCTTT
CASSLYGQQLNTEAFF
>TRBJ2-5|.|.|TRBV28
TGTGCCAGCAGTTCTGTCGGGGCCCAGTACTTC
CASSSVGAQYF